This TCR beta chain derives from a study of T cell changes during pregnancy in multiple sclerosis. The method was immunoSEQ multiplex PCR; TCRdb's version includes in-frame clones alone and lacks a portion of them. Of 55,000 to 65,000 clones in the sample, roughly 93% are singletons; the top ten hold about 2.6%. This CDR3 comprises 14 residues. Germline CDR1 MNHEY, CDR2 SMNVEV (reference sequence). V gave up 2 bases and J gave up 5 bases, with 13 bases separating them. The TCR comes from a female donor with multiple sclerosis, enrolled in a pregnancy study. This specimen consisted of CD8+ T cells from peripheral blood mononuclear cells, obtained in the third trimester of pregnancy. V gene TRBV27 combines with J gene TRBJ2-7, with D perhaps TRBD1 (5 bases). The CDR3 loop reads CASSLRGSSHEQYF. Here the CDR3 DNA reads TGTGCCAGCAGTTTAAGGGGTTCGTCCCACGAGCAGTACTTC.